The 2 T cell receptor beta chains below were found in one sample sequenced in a study of shared clonotypes between healthy human individuals. Naive CD8 cells lacked CD45RO, underwent positive selection for CCR7 and left out terminally differentiated effector memory CD45RA+ cells. Repertoires were generated with immunoSEQ multiplex PCR, while TCRdb's copy carries only in-frame clones and drops some. The data show about 2,100,000 clones, approximately 94% seen once. The sequencing input was naive CD8+ T cells from PBMCs. The receptors here all came from a man aged 18-30 years in good health. Some clones in this sample may be carry-over from other donors' samples.

The CDR3, as DNA: TGTGCCATCAGTGAGGGGGACCTAGCCGACACCGGGGAGCTGTTTTTT. Its translation: CAISEGDLADTGELFF. The gene calls are TRBV10-3 and TRBJ2-2, with D tentatively TRBD1 or TRBD2 (5 bases each). The CDR3 is 16 amino acids. Per germline, CDR1 ENHRY and CDR2 SYGVKD. Trimming stripped 2 bases from V and 3 bases from J, with 13 bases between.

Worth noting for this clone: This CDR3 is also generated by other DNA sequences in the sample. The chain employs TRBV7-9 and TRBJ2-1; 10 bases line up with TRBD2. Germline CDR1 SEHNR, CDR2 FQNEAQ (reference sequence). After removal of 3 bases from V and 4 bases from J, the junction contained 3 bases not matched to a gene. This CDR3 is built from 15 residues. As DNA, the CDR3 is TGTGCCAGCAGCTTGTCGGGACTAGCGTACAATGAGCAGTTCTTC. Amino acid sequence: CASSLSGLAYNEQFF.